This T cell receptor (beta chain) originates from a study of CD8+CD57+ T cells in acquired aplastic anemia. Patients selected for sequencing had displayed CD8+CD57+ cell expansion by flow cytometry. CDR3 and TCR beta VDJ profiling relied on genomic DNA as the template. Using its own MiXCR run on the reads, TCRdb lists one record per CDR3 protein. The sample contains more than 150,000 distinct CDR3 sequences, just under 50% of which appear only once. This TCR was recovered from a human donor with aplastic anemia. Sample: sorted CD4+, CD8+, or CD8+CD57+ T cells (not recorded which) from PBMCs.

The CDR3 nucleotides are TGTGCCAGCAGCTCCCGGGACAGGGGCGAGCAGTACTTC. Its translation is CASSSRDRGEQYF. The chain recombines TRBV7-3 with TRBJ2-5, with 10 bases fitting TRBD1. The last part of the DNA fits TRBJ2-7 better; the J call may be wrong. The V gene's germline CDR1 is SGHTA and CDR2 FQGTGA. The CDR3 totals 13 residues.